The rows below give T cell receptor beta chains drawn from one sample of a study of monozygotic twins with inflammatory bowel disease. TCRdb processed the 5' RACE reads again and assigns one entry to each CDR3 protein, with no DNA. The data show under 350,000 distinct CDR3 sequences, and the top ten clones hold approximately 5.4%. The sequenced sample consisted of blood. These receptors were taken from a human donor with ulcerative colitis or Crohn's disease, or a healthy co-twin of an affected twin (not recorded which). Each CDR3 is given with its conserved first and last residue. Fields, in order: V gene, J gene, CDR3 length, CDR3 protein.

>TRBV7-9|TRBJ2-2|14
CASSLNIYTGELFF
>TRBV6-1|TRBJ1-1|13
CASNENMNTEAFF
>TRBV24-1|TRBJ2-3|16
CATSDPDRGNTDTQYF
>TRBV6-2/TRBV6-3|TRBJ2-1|15
CASSSIDRLSHEQFF
>TRBV12-3/TRBV12-4|TRBJ1-5|16
CASSFLPHGSNQPQHF
>TRBV11-1|TRBJ2-1|18
CASSSRRQLASSYNEQFF
>TRBV5-1|TRBJ1-2|15
CASSVDRVSDYGYTF
>TRBV4-1|TRBJ2-7|16
CASSQGLWTGSYEQYF
>TRBV6-2/TRBV6-3|TRBJ1-5|16
CASSDEGQGSNQPQHF
>TRBV20-1|TRBJ1-5|14
CSAIRQGVNQPQHF
>TRBV20-1|TRBJ2-5|15
CSASFRDRVFTTQYF
>TRBV11-2|TRBJ2-7|13
CASRSAGTYEQYF
>TRBV7-2|TRBJ2-7|12
CASSLAGVEQYF
>TRBV7-8|TRBJ2-5|13
CASSSPAQETQYF
>TRBV4-3|TRBJ2-3|20
CASSQGAPGTGGVFRDTQYF
>TRBV15|TRBJ2-1|14
CATLASGFDNEQFF
>TRBV27|TRBJ2-5|15
CASSLSGERWETQYF
>TRBV15|TRBJ2-3|17
CATSRELTGLSTDTQYF
>TRBV7-2|TRBJ1-2|15
CASSLEQAPNYGYTF
>TRBV5-5|TRBJ1-5|18
CASSLGGTGRVGNQPQHF
>TRBV5-1|TRBJ1-4|16
CASSLQGSATNEKLFF
>TRBV6-2/TRBV6-3|TRBJ2-7|13
CASSYLRDYEQYF
>TRBV27|TRBJ2-7|14
CASSLLPTRYEQYF
>TRBV3-1|TRBJ2-1|14
CASSPSRGYNEQFF
>TRBV7-7|TRBJ2-5|14
CASSEGLVGETQYF
>TRBV2|TRBJ2-1|22
CASSGRDRGRLAGGLYYNEQFF
>TRBV9|TRBJ2-3|18
CASSVASGRPSSTDTQYF
>TRBV20-1|TRBJ2-3|15
CSARDWASPSDTQYF
>TRBV3-1|TRBJ1-4|15
CASSPWDRGGEKLFF
>TRBV20-1|TRBJ1-3|14
CSARVARDGNTIYF
>TRBV12-3/TRBV12-4|TRBJ2-2|14
CASSFLGPGGELFF
>TRBV18|TRBJ2-7|15
CASSPRGQGVYEQYF
>TRBV2|TRBJ1-1|15
CASSEKAGMNTEAFF
>TRBV12-3/TRBV12-4|TRBJ2-3|12
CASRRQSDTQYF
>TRBV14|TRBJ2-7|15
CASSQDRGAGYEQYF
>TRBV18|TRBJ1-5|17
CASSRSGGGGRNQPQHF
>TRBV5-4|TRBJ2-2|15
CASSSSPGDTGELFF
>TRBV3-1|TRBJ2-7|16
CASSQAVRDRPYEQYF
>TRBV27|TRBJ1-2|14
CASSFGSLMNGYTF
>TRBV10-3|TRBJ2-7|17
CAISEPGQGANSYEQYF
>TRBV6-5|TRBJ2-1|15
CASSSPAVGGGEQFF